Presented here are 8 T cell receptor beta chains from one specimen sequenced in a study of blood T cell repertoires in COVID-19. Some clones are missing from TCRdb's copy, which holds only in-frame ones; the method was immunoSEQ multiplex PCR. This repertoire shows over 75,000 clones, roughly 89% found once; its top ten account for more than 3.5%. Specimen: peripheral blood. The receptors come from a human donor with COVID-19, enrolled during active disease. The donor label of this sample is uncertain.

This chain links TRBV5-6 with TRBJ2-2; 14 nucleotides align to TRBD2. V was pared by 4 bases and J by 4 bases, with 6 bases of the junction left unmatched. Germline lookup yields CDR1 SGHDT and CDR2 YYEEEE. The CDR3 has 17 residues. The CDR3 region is CASSPWGTSGSTGELFF. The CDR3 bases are TGTGCCAGCAGCCCCTGGGGGACTAGCGGGAGCACCGGGGAGCTGTTTTTT. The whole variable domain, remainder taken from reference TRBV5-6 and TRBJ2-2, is DAGVTQSPTHLIKTRGQQVTLRCSPKSGHDTVSWYQQALGQGPQFIFQYYEEEERQRGNFPDRFSGHQFPNYSSELNVNALLLGDSALYLCASSPWGTSGSTGELFFGEGSRLTVL.

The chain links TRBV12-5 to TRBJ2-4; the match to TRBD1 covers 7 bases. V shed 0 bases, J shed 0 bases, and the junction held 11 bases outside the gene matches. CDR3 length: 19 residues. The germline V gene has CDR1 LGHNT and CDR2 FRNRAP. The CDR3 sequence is CASGLVQGLRGVAKNIQYF. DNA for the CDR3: TGTGCTAGTGGTTTGGTACAGGGGCTCCGGGGAGTAGCCAAAAACATTCAGTACTTC.

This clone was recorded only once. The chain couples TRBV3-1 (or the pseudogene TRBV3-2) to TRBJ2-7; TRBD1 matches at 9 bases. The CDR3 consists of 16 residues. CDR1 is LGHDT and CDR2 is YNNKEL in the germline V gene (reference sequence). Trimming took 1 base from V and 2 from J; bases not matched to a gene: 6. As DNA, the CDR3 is TGTGCCAGCAGCCAAGGAAGTAGGACAGGGGCCTACGAGCAGTACTTC. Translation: CASSQGSRTGAYEQYF.

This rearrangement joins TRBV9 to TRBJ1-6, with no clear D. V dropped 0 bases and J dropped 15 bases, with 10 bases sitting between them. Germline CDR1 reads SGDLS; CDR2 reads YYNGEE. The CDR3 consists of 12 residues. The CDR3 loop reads CASSVDGSILHF. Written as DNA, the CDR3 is TGTGCCAGCAGCGTAGACGGTTCTATCCTCCACTTT.

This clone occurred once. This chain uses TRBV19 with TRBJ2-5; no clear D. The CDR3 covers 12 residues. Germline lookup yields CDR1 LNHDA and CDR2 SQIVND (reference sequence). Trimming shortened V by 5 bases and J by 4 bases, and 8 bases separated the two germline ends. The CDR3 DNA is TGTGCCAGTAGTTCAGCGTCAGAGACCCAGTACTTC. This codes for CASSSASETQYF.

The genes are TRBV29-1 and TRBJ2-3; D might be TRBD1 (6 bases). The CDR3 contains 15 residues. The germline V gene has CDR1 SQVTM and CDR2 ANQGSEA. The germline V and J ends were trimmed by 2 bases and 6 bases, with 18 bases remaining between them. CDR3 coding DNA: TGCAGCGTTGAACGGGGACACCGACTCGGGGATACGCAGTATTTT. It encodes CSVERGHRLGDTQYF.

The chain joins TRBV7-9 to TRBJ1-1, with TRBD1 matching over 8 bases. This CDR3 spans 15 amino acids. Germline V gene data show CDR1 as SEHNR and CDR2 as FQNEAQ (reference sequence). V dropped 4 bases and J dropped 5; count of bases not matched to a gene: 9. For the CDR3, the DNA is TGTGCCAGCAGCTCATACGACAGGGGTAAGACTGAAGCTTTCTTT. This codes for CASSSYDRGKTEAFF.

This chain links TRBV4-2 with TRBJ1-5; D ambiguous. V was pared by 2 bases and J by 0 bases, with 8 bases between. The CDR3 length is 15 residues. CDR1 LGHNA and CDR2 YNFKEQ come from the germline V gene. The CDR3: CASSQSVPSNQPQHF. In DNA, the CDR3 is TGTGCCAGCAGCCAATCGGTCCCTAGCAATCAGCCCCAGCATTTT.